This T cell receptor (beta chain) is drawn from a study of blood T cells in healthy people across ages. Then a second PCR, running about 7 to 11 cycles, was carried out with a sample-barcoded 5' primer and a J-beta primer mix. Every sample gave at least 2.5 million paired-end reads containing CDR3. TCRdb redid the calling of the 5' RACE reads with MiXCR, one entry per CDR3 protein. The sample carries around 1.7 million distinct CDR3 sequences, 28% recorded once. The table lists this clonotype with a few counts. Its specificity is unknown. Study-level points and caveats: Correlation between TCR beta diversity and naive T cell percentage was strong.

Trimming pared 9 bases from V and 6 bases from J, leaving 18 bases between. The CDR3 runs to 15 residues. In germline, CDR1 is LNHNV, CDR2 YYDKDF (reference sequence). The rearrangement links TRBV15 to TRBJ2-6, with TRBD2 as a possible D gene (6 bases). Material for sequencing was blood. The TCR originated in a woman in her 30s in good health. The CDR3 loop reads CATRTGEWKANVLTF. The DNA of the CDR3 is TGTGCCACACGGACGGGAGAGTGGAAGGCCAACGTCCTGACTTTC.